The 23 T cell receptor beta chains listed next were all sequenced from one sample in a study of blood T cell repertoires in COVID-19. Sequencing was performed with immunoSEQ multiplex PCR; in TCRdb, only in-frame clones are kept and a portion is missing. The table records roughly 80,000 clones, about 85% of them present only once. The sample taken for sequencing was peripheral blood. All receptors derive from a man in his 60s with active or convalescent COVID-19.

This chain uses TRBV24-1 with TRBJ1-2; 9 bases match TRBD1. Germline CDR1 and CDR2: KGHDR and SFDVKD. J lost 8 bases, V lost 3 bases, and 9 bases had no gene match. The length of the CDR3 is 15 residues. The DNA of the CDR3 is TGTGCCACCAGTGATGGGACAGGGACCCTTTCGGGCTACACCTTC. It encodes CATSDGTGTLSGYTF.

The chain employs TRBV5-1 and TRBJ2-1, with TRBD1 matching 7 bases. The CDR3 is 14 residues long. From germline, CDR1 is SGHRS and CDR2 YFSETQ. V dropped 5 bases and J dropped 4; count of bases not matched to a gene: 6. As DNA, the CDR3 is TGCGCCAGCAGTGGGGACAGCGGATACAATGAGCAGTTCTTC. Translating it yields CASSGDSGYNEQFF.

J is TRBJ2-3 and V is TRBV7-3, with a tentative D call TRBD2 (7 bases). Between the trimmed V and J ends, which lost 5 bases and 0 bases, there was a span of 15 bases. This CDR3 is 16 amino acids long. The V gene's germline CDR1 is SGHTA and CDR2 FQGTGA. The CDR3 loop is CASSRGAGVSTDTQYF. The CDR3 region has the DNA TGTGCCAGCAGCCGGGGGGCAGGCGTTAGCACAGATACGCAGTATTTT. The whole variable domain, filled in from reference TRBV7-3 and TRBJ2-3, reads GAGVSQTPSNKVTEKGKYVELRCDPISGHTALYWYRQSLGQGPEFLIYFQGTGAADDSGLPNDRFFAVRPEGSVSTLKIQRTERGDSAVYLCASSRGAGVSTDTQYFGPGTRLTVL.

This chain joins TRBV4-3 and TRBJ1-2; 9 bases match TRBD1. The trim removed 3 bases at V and 6 bases at J, leaving 8 bases unmatched. CDR1 is LGHNA, CDR2 YSLEER, per germline. The CDR3 totals 15 residues. CDR3 coding DNA: TGCGCCAGCAGCCACCTCAACAGGGGGCCGAATGGCTACACCTTC. Amino acid sequence: CASSHLNRGPNGYTF.

V is TRBV10-3 and J is TRBJ1-4; maybe TRBD1 (6 bases). The CDR3 consists of 15 residues. Germline CDR1 and CDR2: ENHRY and SYGVKD. V lost 6 bases to trimming and J lost 2 bases, with 13 bases between them. The CDR3 region has the DNA TGTGCCATCAGAGGGGCAGGGGATACTAATGAAAAACTGTTTTTT. Residues: CAIRGAGDTNEKLFF.

The chain has TRBV7-8 and TRBJ2-3, with 14 positions matching TRBD2. This CDR3 spans 16 amino acids. The germline CDR1 and CDR2 sequences are SGHVS and FQNEAQ. Trimming at V came to 5 bases and at J to 3 bases, leaving 4 bases not matched to a gene. The chain's CDR3 is CASSPTSGGATDTQYF. The CDR3 DNA is TGTGCCAGCAGCCCGACTAGCGGGGGGGCAACAGATACGCAGTATTTT.

This rearrangement joins TRBV7-2 to TRBJ1-2; D is perhaps TRBD1 (5 bases). This CDR3 spans 14 amino acids. The germline V gene has CDR1 SGHTA and CDR2 FQGNSA. Trimming stripped 5 bases from V and 6 bases from J, with 16 bases between. CDR3 in amino acids: CASSPLQGRNGYTF. The DNA of the CDR3 is TGTGCCAGCAGCCCGCTCCAGGGTAGGAATGGCTACACCTTC.

J is TRBJ2-7 and V is TRBV7-2, with TRBD2 matching 11 bases. This CDR3 region has 15 residues. Germline CDR1 SGHTA, CDR2 FQGNSA. Trimming took 1 base from V and 4 from J; bases not matched to a gene: 3. The CDR3 bases are TGTGCCAGCAGCTTAGGACTAGCGGGGAATTACGAGCAGTACTTC. The encoded protein is CASSLGLAGNYEQYF.

The chain recombines TRBV11-2 with TRBJ1-1; TRBD1 is a possible D gene (6 bases). Trimming cost V 1 base and J 8 bases, with 11 bases left between them. This CDR3 comprises 13 residues. CDR1 and CDR2 from the germline V gene are SGHAT and FQNNGV. This CDR3 reads CASSLARTAEAFF. DNA for the CDR3: TGTGCCAGCAGCTTAGCCCGGACAGCCGAAGCTTTCTTT. The full variable domain, with the rest looked up from reference TRBV11-2 and TRBJ1-1, is EAGVAQSPRYKIIEKRQSVAFWCNPISGHATLYWYQQILGQGPKLLIQFQNNGVVDDSQLPKDRFSAERLKGVDSTLKIQPAKLEDSAVYLCASSLARTAEAFFGQGTRLTVV.

The CDR3 here is CASSYTPGTETRGANVLTF. Here the CDR3 DNA reads TGTGCCAGCAGCTATACACCGGGGACAGAGACGAGAGGGGCCAACGTCCTGACTTTC. This chain uses TRBV6-2 or TRBV6-3 with TRBJ2-6; TRBD1 matches 7 bases. The CDR3 contains 19 residues. V was pared by 6 bases and J by 4 bases, with 18 bases of the junction left unmatched. Germline CDR1 reads MNHEY; CDR2 reads SVGEGT.

This chain uses TRBV5-1 with TRBJ1-2; TRBD1 matches at 7 bases. The CDR3 is made up of 15 amino acids. Germline CDR1 reads SGHRS; CDR2 reads YFSETQ. Trimming removed 0 bases from V and 4 bases from J; junction bases left unmatched: 6. The DNA of the CDR3 is TGCGCCAGCAGCTTGGAAGGGGGCCGGGGCTATGGCTACACCTTC. Its translation: CASSLEGGRGYGYTF.

The J gene is TRBJ1-6, the V gene TRBV5-8; a possible D gene is TRBD1 (5 bases). V was clipped by 0 bases and J by 9 bases, with 13 bases between them. From germline, CDR1 is SGHTS and CDR2 YDEGEE. This CDR3 spans 15 amino acids. In nucleotides, the CDR3 is TGTGCCAGCAGCTTGGCCTTGGGGGGGGGTTCACCCCTCCACTTT. Translation gives CASSLALGGGSPLHF.

The rearrangement uses TRBV7-2 and TRBJ1-1; no firm D call. CDR3 length: 14 residues. Germline V gene data show CDR1 as SGHTA and CDR2 as FQGNSA. V dropped 5 bases and J dropped 1 base, with 11 bases sitting between them. The CDR3 is CASSTRGGNTEAFF. For the CDR3, the DNA is TGTGCCAGCAGCACCCGAGGAGGGAACACTGAAGCTTTCTTT.

The gene calls are TRBV19 and TRBJ1-2; 10 bases agree with TRBD1. The V and J ends lost 8 bases and 9 bases, in that order; junction bases with no gene match: 6. CDR1 is LNHDA, CDR2 SQIVND, per germline (reference sequence). The CDR3 totals 12 residues. In DNA form, the CDR3 reads TGTGCCAGTTCTCGGGACAGGGGAAGCTACACCTTC. Translated, it gives CASSRDRGSYTF. The variable domain in full, completed from reference TRBV19 and TRBJ1-2, reads DGGITQSPKYLFRKEGQNVTLSCEQNLNHDAMYWYRQDPGQGLRLIYYSQIVNDFQKGDIAEGYSVSREKKESFPLTVTSAQKNPTAFYLCASSRDRGSYTFGSGTRLTVV.

Only a few counts were recorded for this clone. The CDR3 spells CARQPRNPGYTF. The CDR3 DNA reads TGCGCCCGACAACCTCGTAACCCGGGCTACACCTTC. This sequence joins TRBV4-3 and TRBJ1-2; D uncertain. V lost 11 bases and J 8 bases, leaving 18 bases between the germline ends. CDR3 length: 12 residues. From germline, CDR1 is LGHNA and CDR2 YSLEER.

The chain joins TRBV19 to TRBJ2-7; TRBD1 aligns across 7 bases. Germline CDR1 and CDR2: LNHDA and SQIVND (reference sequence). Trimming took 4 bases from V and 2 from J; bases not matched to a gene: 5. This CDR3 contains 14 residues. CDR3 in DNA: TGTGCCAGTAGTACTGGGACAGCAACCTACGAGCAGTACTTC. Translated, it gives CASSTGTATYEQYF.

The rearrangement joins TRBV7-2 to TRBJ2-2, with D possibly TRBD1 on 6 matching bases. Trimming cost V 1 base and J 6 bases, with 15 bases left between them. This CDR3 region has 16 residues. CDR1 is SGHTA, CDR2 FQGNSA, per germline. CDR3 protein: CASSLGGGTRAGELFF. The CDR3 coding sequence is TGTGCCAGCAGCTTAGGAGGGGGAACTAGGGCCGGGGAGCTGTTTTTT.

The V and J genes are TRBV11-2 and TRBJ1-3, with D possibly matching TRBD1 (5 bases). The CDR3 extends over 15 amino acids. CDR1 SGHAT and CDR2 FQNNGV come from the germline V gene. Trimming took 1 base from V and 7 from J, leaving 14 bases between them. The CDR3 bases are TGTGCCAGCAGCTTAGGTTCGCAAGGGGCGAACACCATATATTTT. Its protein is CASSLGSQGANTIYF.

The genes are TRBV6-2 or TRBV6-3 and TRBJ2-1, with no clear D. Germline CDR1 MNHEY, CDR2 SVGEGT. V lost 6 bases and J lost 0, with 9 bases in between. CDR3 length: 14 residues. In nucleotides, the CDR3 is TGTGCCAGCAGCCGCCCGAGCTCCTACAATGAGCAGTTCTTC. Its protein product is CASSRPSSYNEQFF.

The rearrangement links TRBV7-2 to TRBJ1-3; 10 nucleotides agree with TRBD1. The V gene's germline CDR1 is SGHTA and CDR2 FQGNSA. V was clipped by 4 bases and J by 2 bases; unmatched bases: 14. CDR3 length: 19 amino acids. The CDR3, as DNA: TGTGCCAGCAGCTCTTCGTCTTCCAGGACAGGGGGGACTGGAAACACCATATATTTT. Its protein product is CASSSSSSRTGGTGNTIYF.

V and J are TRBV19 and TRBJ1-1; D unresolved. V lost 0 bases and J lost 1, with 9 bases in between. The CDR3 extends over 15 amino acids. The germline gives CDR1 LNHDA, CDR2 SQIVND (reference sequence). The CDR3 sequence: CASSIDGRGNTEAFF. Written as DNA, the CDR3 is TGTGCCAGTAGTATAGATGGTCGGGGGAACACTGAAGCTTTCTTT.

The V gene is TRBV4-2, the J gene TRBJ2-5; 9 bases line up with TRBD1. J lost 5 bases, V lost 4 bases, and 8 bases had no gene match. The germline V gene encodes CDR1 LGHNA and CDR2 YNFKEQ. The CDR3 runs 15 residues. The CDR3 is CASSPGQGSAETQYF. The CDR3 region has the DNA TGTGCCAGCAGCCCTGGACAGGGGAGTGCTGAGACCCAGTACTTC.

The chain carries TRBV6-6 and TRBJ1-1; a possible D gene is TRBD1 (6 bases). Germline CDR1 MNHNY, CDR2 SVGAGI (reference sequence). This CDR3 contains 17 residues. V was shortened by 5 bases and J by 6 bases, with 25 bases between the two germline ends. The CDR3 region has the DNA TGTGCCAGCAGTCCCTTTAAACCGACTACAGGGCACGCTGAAGCTTTCTTT. Translation: CASSPFKPTTGHAEAFF.